This TCR beta chain appears in the sequencing data of a study of post-analysis software for immune sequencing data. Study outcomes and limitations: Comparison with controls showed significantly lower normalized Chao1 diversity in multiple sclerosis patients. Roughly 5 TRBV segments, TRBV5-6, TRBV5-1 and TRBV20-1 among them, were found more frequent in patients than controls.

Concerning this clonotype: Its antigen is unidentified. A much bigger clone sits one base away, suggesting this may be a read error.

The V segment lost 1 base and the J segment 6 bases; nucleotides outside the gene matches: 7. This CDR3 has 15 residues. Germline assignment: CDR1 SGHRS and CDR2 YFSETQ. The TCR beta cDNA libraries carried unique molecular identifiers. TCRdb reprocessed the PCR reads via MiXCR and lists one record per CDR3 protein. Of approximately 260,000 distinct CDR3 sequences listed, 35% to 45% were seen once; the top ten hold 4.5% to 5.5%. This receptor was identified in a girl aged 10 to 17 with multiple sclerosis. The gene calls are TRBV5-1 and TRBJ2-1; 7 nucleotides line up with TRBD1. The sequencing sample was made of blood. This CDR3 reads CASSLLGQPCNEQFF. The DNA of the CDR3 is TGCGCCAGCAGCTTGTTGGGACAGCCCTGCAATGAGCAGTTCTTC.